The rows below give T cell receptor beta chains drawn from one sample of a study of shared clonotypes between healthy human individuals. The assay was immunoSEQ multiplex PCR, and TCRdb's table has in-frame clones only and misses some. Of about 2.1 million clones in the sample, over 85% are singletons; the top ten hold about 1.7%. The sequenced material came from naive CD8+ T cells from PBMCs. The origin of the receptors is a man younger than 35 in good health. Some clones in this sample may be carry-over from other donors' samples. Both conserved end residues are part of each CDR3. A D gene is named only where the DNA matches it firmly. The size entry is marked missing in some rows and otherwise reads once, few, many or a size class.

CDR3: CASSAATAYPYEQYF; DNA: TGTGCCAGCAGTGCCGCGACAGCTTATCCCTACGAGCAGTACTTC; D: .; size: .; V: TRBV6-4; J: TRBJ2-7
CDR3: CASSLGTGSDTQYF; DNA: TGTGCCAGCAGTTTAGGAACGGGGAGTGATACGCAGTATTTT; D: .; size: .; V: TRBV27; J: TRBJ2-3
CDR3: CASSLSGVSTNEKLFF; DNA: TGTGCCAGCAGCTTATCTGGGGTGTCAACTAATGAAAAACTGTTTTTT; D: .; size: once; V: TRBV7-6; J: TRBJ1-4
CDR3: CASSWVAGASEQYF; DNA: TGTGCCAGCAGCTGGGTAGCGGGAGCATCCGAGCAGTACTTC; D: TRBD2; size: .; V: TRBV7-8; J: TRBJ2-7
CDR3: CASSDMVGAYNEQFF; DNA: TGCGCCAGCAGTGATATGGTGGGCGCCTACAATGAGCAGTTCTTC; D: .; size: .; V: TRBV10-1; J: TRBJ2-1
CDR3: CASSLKRDANEKLFF; DNA: TGTGCCAGCAGCTTAAAACGAGATGCTAATGAAAAACTGTTTTTT; D: .; size: few; V: TRBV11-3; J: TRBJ1-4
CDR3: CASSRPDRSSYNEQFF; DNA: TGTGCCAGCAGTCGCCCCGACAGGAGCTCCTACAATGAGCAGTTCTTC; D: .; size: once; V: TRBV28; J: TRBJ2-1
CDR3: CASGTERDEQFF; DNA: TGTGCCAGTGGGACGGAGAGGGATGAGCAGTTCTTC; D: .; size: .; V: TRBV9; J: TRBJ2-1
CDR3: CASSLVDYDTQYF; DNA: TGTGCCAGCAGCTTAGTTGACTACGATACGCAGTATTTT; D: .; size: .; V: TRBV7-9; J: TRBJ2-3
CDR3: CASSQVSSPYNTGELFF; DNA: TGTGCCAGCAGCCAAGTATCCAGCCCGTACAACACCGGGGAGCTGTTTTTT; D: .; size: .; V: TRBV4-2; J: TRBJ2-2
CDR3: CASSQGKAGVTGELFF; DNA: TGTGCCAGCAGCCAAGGTAAAGCGGGAGTCACCGGGGAGCTGTTTTTT; D: TRBD2; size: .; V: TRBV4-2; J: TRBJ2-2
CDR3: CASSPAGGVEAFF; DNA: TGTGCCAGCAGCCCGGCCGGTGGGGTTGAAGCTTTCTTT; D: .; size: .; V: TRBV7-9; J: TRBJ1-1
CDR3: CATTLAGVGTGELFF; DNA: TGTGCCACGACTCTAGCGGGAGTAGGGACCGGGGAGCTGTTTTTT; D: TRBD2; size: .; V: TRBV19; J: TRBJ2-2
CDR3: CASRSPGQGADNEQFF; DNA: TGTGCCAGCAGATCGCCGGGACAGGGGGCGGATAATGAGCAGTTCTTC; D: TRBD1; size: .; V: TRBV11-2; J: TRBJ2-1
CDR3: CASSHFRDRRTGELFF; DNA: TGTGCCAGCAGTCATTTTAGGGACAGGAGAACCGGGGAGCTGTTTTTT; D: TRBD1; size: .; V: TRBV7-9; J: TRBJ2-2
CDR3: CASSLEYELDEQYF; DNA: TGTGCCAGCAGCTTAGAGTATGAGTTGGACGAGCAGTACTTC; D: .; size: .; V: TRBV7-6; J: TRBJ2-7
CDR3: CASSLRDRGKYQETQYF; DNA: TGTGCCAGCAGTCTCCGGGACAGGGGCAAGTACCAAGAGACCCAGTACTTC; D: TRBD1; size: .; V: TRBV28; J: TRBJ2-5
CDR3: CASSLLQGRGVNTEAFF; DNA: TGTGCCAGCAGTTTACTCCAGGGGCGGGGGGTCAACACTGAAGCTTTCTTT; D: .; size: .; V: TRBV27; J: TRBJ1-1
CDR3: CASSFAREMYEQYF; DNA: TGCGCCAGCAGCTTTGCCAGGGAAATGTACGAGCAGTACTTC; D: .; size: .; V: TRBV5-1; J: TRBJ2-7
CDR3: CASSLARGGYNEQFF; DNA: TGTGCCAGCAGCTTAGCGCGAGGGGGCTACAATGAGCAGTTCTTC; D: .; size: .; V: TRBV11-1; J: TRBJ2-1
CDR3: CASSQGVGSTYEQYF; DNA: TGTGCCAGCAGCCAAGGTGTCGGGAGTACCTACGAGCAGTACTTC; D: .; size: .; V: TRBV4-2; J: TRBJ2-7
CDR3: CASSEGTASNQPQHF; DNA: TGTGCCAGCAGTGAAGGGACAGCTAGCAATCAGCCCCAGCATTTT; D: .; size: .; V: TRBV2; J: TRBJ1-5
CDR3: CAWSERGLGYNEQFF; DNA: TGTGCCTGGAGTGAAAGGGGGCTTGGATACAATGAGCAGTTCTTC; D: TRBD1; size: once; V: TRBV30; J: TRBJ2-1
CDR3: CASSQGGEETQYF; DNA: TGCGCCAGCAGCCAAGGAGGGGAAGAGACCCAGTACTTC; D: .; size: once; V: TRBV4-3; J: TRBJ2-5
CDR3: CASSQEYRGATDTQYF; DNA: TGCGCCAGCAGCCAAGAATACAGGGGTGCCACAGATACGCAGTATTTT; D: TRBD1; size: .; V: TRBV4-3; J: TRBJ2-3
CDR3: CASSAGTSGRFKQFF; DNA: TGTGCCAGCAGCGCCGGGACTAGCGGGAGATTCAAGCAGTTCTTC; D: TRBD2; size: .; V: TRBV9; J: TRBJ2-1
CDR3: CASRRGPNTEAFF; DNA: TGTGCCAGCAGACGAGGGCCGAACACTGAAGCTTTCTTT; D: .; size: .; V: TRBV6-5; J: TRBJ1-1
CDR3: CASSEIRFAGTGELFF; DNA: TGTGCCAGCAGTGAAATTAGGTTTGCGGGTACCGGGGAGCTGTTTTTT; D: .; size: .; V: TRBV6-1; J: TRBJ2-2
CDR3: CASSYRLAGGPETQYF; DNA: TGTGCCAGCAGTTACCGACTAGCGGGAGGGCCGGAGACCCAGTACTTC; D: TRBD2; size: .; V: TRBV27; J: TRBJ2-5
CDR3: CASSLEVPLIYEQYF; DNA: TGTGCCAGCAGCTTAGAGGTACCGCTCATCTACGAGCAGTACTTC; D: .; size: .; V: TRBV7-9; J: TRBJ2-7
CDR3: CASSLLTGGLTEAFF; DNA: TGTGCCAGCAGTTTATTAACAGGAGGGTTGACTGAAGCTTTCTTT; D: .; size: once; V: TRBV28; J: TRBJ1-1
CDR3: CASSLQGGYNEQFF; DNA: TGTGCCAGCAGTTTACAAGGGGGCTACAATGAGCAGTTCTTC; D: .; size: .; V: TRBV27; J: TRBJ2-1
CDR3: CASSLLVNQPQHF; DNA: TGTGCCAGCAGTTTATTGGTCAATCAGCCCCAGCATTTT; D: .; size: once; V: TRBV27; J: TRBJ1-5
CDR3: CASSLERTGWEGYTF; DNA: TGTGCCAGCAGCTTAGAACGGACAGGGTGGGAGGGCTACACCTTC; D: TRBD1; size: .; V: TRBV7-2; J: TRBJ1-2
CDR3: CASTSGVLAGGGYQETQYF; DNA: TGTGCCAGCACCTCGGGTGTCCTAGCGGGAGGGGGGTACCAAGAGACCCAGTACTTC; D: TRBD2; size: .; V: TRBV28; J: TRBJ2-5
CDR3: CASTPSGGPISYEQYF; DNA: TGTGCCAGCACCCCATCGGGGGGCCCAATATCCTACGAGCAGTACTTC; D: .; size: .; V: TRBV27; J: TRBJ2-7
CDR3: CASSIGDRSSHEQYF; DNA: TGTGCCAGTAGTATAGGGGACAGGAGTTCCCACGAGCAGTACTTC; D: TRBD1; size: .; V: TRBV19; J: TRBJ2-7
CDR3: CASSLTLALGETQYF; DNA: TGTGCCAGCAGTTTAACGCTAGCGTTGGGGGAGACCCAGTACTTC; D: .; size: .; V: TRBV28; J: TRBJ2-5
CDR3: CASSSPTGIEQYF; DNA: TGTGCCAGCAGTTCCCCGACAGGGATCGAGCAGTACTTC; D: TRBD1; size: .; V: TRBV28; J: TRBJ2-7
CDR3: CASSLWENQPQHF; DNA: TGTGCCAGCAGCTTATGGGAGAATCAGCCCCAGCATTTT; D: .; size: once; V: TRBV7-8; J: TRBJ1-5
CDR3: CASSLRGEAEQYF; DNA: TGCGCCAGCAGCCTCCGGGGGGAAGCGGAGCAGTACTTC; D: TRBD2; size: .; V: TRBV4-1; J: TRBJ2-7
CDR3: CASSSLGGGADTQYF; DNA: TGTGCCAGCAGCTCCCTTGGTGGAGGGGCAGATACGCAGTATTTT; D: .; size: .; V: TRBV7-9; J: TRBJ2-3
CDR3: CAIREQDMNTEAFF; DNA: TGTGCCATCAGAGAACAGGACATGAACACTGAAGCTTTCTTT; D: .; size: .; V: TRBV10-3; J: TRBJ1-1
CDR3: CASRPRGTVLGDTEAFF; DNA: TGTGCCAGTAGGCCTCGCGGGACGGTACTGGGGGACACTGAAGCTTTCTTT; D: .; size: .; V: TRBV19; J: TRBJ1-1
CDR3: CASREPGANTGELFF; DNA: TGTGCCAGCAGAGAACCGGGGGCGAACACCGGGGAGCTGTTTTTT; D: .; size: .; V: TRBV11-2; J: TRBJ2-2
CDR3: CAGPTAPYGYTF; DNA: TGTGCCGGACCTACAGCTCCCTATGGCTACACCTTC; D: .; size: few; V: TRBV30; J: TRBJ1-2
CDR3: CAIESGLGTDTQYF; DNA: TGTGCCATCGAATCGGGGTTGGGCACAGATACGCAGTATTTT; D: .; size: .; V: TRBV10-3; J: TRBJ2-3
CDR3: CASSLGPRLHYNEQFF; DNA: TGCGCCAGCAGCTTGGGTCCCAGACTACACTACAATGAGCAGTTCTTC; D: .; size: .; V: TRBV5-1; J: TRBJ2-1
CDR3: CASSIREETDTQYF; DNA: TGTGCCAGTAGTATCCGGGAGGAGACAGATACGCAGTATTTT; D: TRBD2; size: .; V: TRBV19; J: TRBJ2-3
CDR3: CASSTGTGGRNTEAFF; DNA: TGCGCCAGCAGTACCGGGACAGGGGGCAGGAACACTGAAGCTTTCTTT; D: TRBD1; size: .; V: TRBV5-1; J: TRBJ1-1